Below, 22 T cell receptor beta chains from the same sample are listed, as sequenced in a study of T cells in Graves' hyperthyroidism and ophthalmopathy. RNA transcripts were the template for amplifying TCR beta CDR3 regions. In the first-round RT-PCR of the TCR CDR3, the HTBI primer set was used. TCRdb fed the multiplex PCR reads into MiXCR, producing one record per CDR3 protein. The sample holds 350,000 or so distinct CDR3 sequences, 15% to 20% seen once. The sample consisted of blood. The origin of the receptors is a woman aged 45-65 years with Graves' hyperthyroidism.

The rearrangement links TRBV5-1 to TRBJ1-4; TRBD1 might be the D (5 bases). Per the germline V gene, CDR1 is SGHRS and CDR2 is YFSETQ. The length of the CDR3 is 15 residues. V lost 5 bases and J lost 0, with 11 bases in between. CDR3 sequence (DNA): TGCGCCAGCAGGGCCCGACAGACAACTAATGAAAAACTGTTTTTT. Its protein product is CASRARQTTNEKLFF.

This clonotype was recorded at least ten times. The CDR3 DNA follows: TGTGCCAGCAGCACTGCCCGGGACTGGACGGGCGGGGAGCTGTTTTTT. Its protein product is CASSTARDWTGGELFF. The chain employs TRBV6-1 and TRBJ2-2; D may be TRBD2 (6 bases). V was trimmed by 6 bases and J by 7 bases, leaving 21 bases between them. The CDR3 is made up of 16 amino acids. Looked up from germline, CDR1 is MNHNS and CDR2 is SASEGT.

This clonotype was seen repeatedly, ten times or more. J is TRBJ1-1 and V is TRBV2, with D maybe TRBD1 (5 bases). Germline CDR1 reads SNHLY; CDR2 reads FYNNEI. The V and J ends lost 6 bases and 5 bases respectively, with 19 bases between them. CDR3 length equals 15 residues. CDR3: CASRGLRDSRTEAFF. DNA of the CDR3: TGTGCCAGCAGGGGCCTCCGGGACTCGAGGACTGAAGCTTTCTTT. The whole variable domain, remainder taken from reference TRBV2 and TRBJ1-1, is EPEVTQTPSHQVTQMGQEVILRCVPISNHLYFYWYRQILGQKVEFLVSFYNNEISEKSEIFDDQFSVERPDGSNFTLKIRSTKLEDSAMYFCASRGLRDSRTEAFFGQGTRLTVV.

This clonotype has a handful of counts. J is TRBJ2-7 and V is TRBV3-1, with D hard to call. The V gene lost 1 base and the J gene lost 5 bases, with 6 bases spanning the gap. The V gene's germline CDR1 is LGHDT and CDR2 YNNKEL (reference sequence). This CDR3 comprises 12 residues. The CDR3 spells CASSQGWDEQYF. CDR3 nucleotide sequence: TGTGCCAGCAGCCAAGGGTGGGACGAGCAGTACTTC.

As regards this clonotype: A much larger clonotype is one base distant, so this may be a read error. The chain uses TRBV12-3 or TRBV12-4 and TRBJ2-2; D is uncertain. Between the trimmed V and J ends, which lost 2 bases and 4 bases, there was a span of 5 bases. The CDR3 totals 13 residues. CDR3 sequence reads: CASSLLSTGELFF. DNA for the CDR3: TGTGCCAGCAGTTTATTGAGCACCGGGGAGCTGTTTTTT.

This clonotype was counted many times. The J gene is TRBJ2-1, the V gene TRBV5-1; a weak D match, TRBD2 (6 bases). This CDR3 has 15 amino acids. Trimming cost V 0 bases and J 8 bases, with 15 bases left between them. Germline-derived CDR1 and CDR2 are SGHRS and YFSETQ. CDR3 DNA sequence: TGCGCCAGCAGCTTGGGGAACCAGCCGGGGGATGAGCAGTTCTTC. Protein: CASSLGNQPGDEQFF.

This clonotype was detected only a few times. The gene calls are TRBV6-1 and TRBJ1-4; TRBD1 matches 12 bases. Germline CDR1 reads MNHNS; CDR2 reads SASEGT. Losses at the gene ends were 3 bases for V and 4 bases for J; bases not matched to a gene: 6. The CDR3 runs to 17 residues. The CDR3 DNA is TGTGCCAGCAGTGACTGGGGACAGGGGGCGGGTAATGAAAAACTGTTTTTT. Amino acids: CASSDWGQGAGNEKLFF.

V is TRBV9 and J is TRBJ1-2, with 7 bases that match TRBD1. Germline trimming cut 0 bases from V and 1 base from J; bases unmatched to any gene: 6. The CDR3 has 16 residues. The V gene's germline CDR1 is SGDLS and CDR2 YYNGEE. CDR3 nucleotide sequence: TGTGCCAGCAGCGTAGTGGCAGGGGGTGTTAACTATGGCTACACCTTC. Translating gives CASSVVAGGVNYGYTF. The full variable domain, with the rest looked up from reference TRBV9 and TRBJ1-2, is DSGVTQTPKHLITATGQRVTLRCSPRSGDLSVYWYQQSLDQGLQFLIQYYNGEERAKGNILERFSAQQFPDLHSELNLSSLELGDSALYFCASSVVAGGVNYGYTFGSGTRLTVV.

The rearrangement links TRBV5-6 to TRBJ2-7; D is perhaps TRBD1 (6 bases). The CDR3 is 15 residues long. Between the trimmed V and J ends, which lost 5 bases and 0 bases, there was a span of 15 bases. Germline values: CDR1 SGHDT, CDR2 YYEEEE. CDR3 in DNA: TGTGCCAGCAGTCTAGACAGGCGGACCTCCTACGAGCAGTACGTC. As protein: CASSLDRRTSYEQYV.

In its sample, this clonotype was seen many times. The rearrangement joins TRBV11-2 to TRBJ1-1, with D possibly TRBD1 on 5 matching bases. The CDR3 has 13 amino acids. The V end was cut by 4 bases, the J end by 1 base, with 7 bases between. Germline V gives CDR1 SGHAT, CDR2 FQNNGV. CDR3 protein: CASSWGSNTEAFF. The CDR3 DNA follows: TGTGCCAGCAGCTGGGGGTCGAACACTGAAGCTTTCTTT.

This clonotype came up many times. This chain joins TRBV11-2 and TRBJ2-5; the match to TRBD2 covers 7 bases. The CDR3 has 11 amino acids. CDR1 is SGHAT, CDR2 FQNNGV, per germline. V dropped 6 bases and J dropped 6; count of bases not matched to a gene: 1. CDR3 sequence reads: CASRGTKTQYF. In DNA, the CDR3 is TGTGCCAGCAGGGGGACTAAGACCCAGTACTTC. Drawing the rest from reference TRBV11-2 and TRBJ2-5, the complete variable domain is EAGVAQSPRYKIIEKRQSVAFWCNPISGHATLYWYQQILGQGPKLLIQFQNNGVVDDSQLPKDRFSAERLKGVDSTLKIQPAKLEDSAVYLCASRGTKTQYFGPGTRLLVL.

Many counts were recorded for this clonotype. V gene TRBV6-1 combines with J gene TRBJ2-5; 7 bases fit TRBD1. The trim removed 5 bases at V and 5 bases at J, leaving 14 bases unmatched. This CDR3 spans 16 amino acids. Germline assignment: CDR1 MNHNS and CDR2 SASEGT. CDR3: CASSKPDRVGSETQYF. Here the CDR3 DNA reads TGTGCCAGCAGTAAACCCGACAGGGTTGGAAGCGAGACCCAGTACTTC.

V usage is TRBV25-1 and J usage is TRBJ2-1, with TRBD2 matching over 9 bases. Germline trimming cut 3 bases from V and 6 bases from J; bases unmatched to any gene: 6. The CDR3 is 15 amino acids. Germline V gene sequence: CDR1 MGHDK, CDR2 SYGVNS. The CDR3 sequence: CASSEFSGRSNEQFF. The DNA for the CDR3 is TGTGCCAGCAGTGAGTTCAGCGGGAGGTCCAATGAGCAGTTCTTC.

The chain has TRBV10-3 and TRBJ2-3; D unclear. V lost 5 bases and J 0 bases, leaving 3 bases between the germline ends. Germline CDR1 is ENHRY and CDR2 is SYGVKD. There are 12 residues in the CDR3. The DNA of the CDR3 is TGTGCCATCAGTAAGAGCACAGATACGCAGTATTTT. Residues: CAISKSTDTQYF.

This clonotype has at least ten counts. The chain couples TRBV27 to TRBJ1-4; D possibly corresponds to TRBD1 (5 bases). Trimming left V 1 base short and J 1 base short, with 13 bases between. The CDR3 contains 17 residues. CDR1 is MNHEY, CDR2 SMNVEV, per germline (reference sequence). CDR3 nucleotide sequence: TGTGCCAGCAGTTTATATGGGCAGGGTGAAACTAATGAAAAACTGTTTTTT. It encodes CASSLYGQGETNEKLFF.

The chain combines TRBV24-1 with TRBJ2-7; either TRBD1 or TRBD2 may fit D (5 bases each). The CDR3 consists of 20 residues. Trimming took 5 bases from V and 3 from J, leaving 31 bases between them. The germline V gene encodes CDR1 KGHDR and CDR2 SFDVKD. The CDR3 is CATSVSAATSPGIGDYEQYV. The DNA of the CDR3 is TGTGCCACCAGTGTATCGGCGGCGACATCGCCCGGGATAGGGGACTACGAGCAGTACGTC.

This clonotype was seen at least ten times. The V gene is TRBV20-1, the J gene TRBJ2-1; D is perhaps TRBD2 (6 bases). V was pared by 0 bases and J by 1 base, with 13 bases between. Germline assignment: CDR1 DFQATT and CDR2 SNEGSKA (reference sequence). The CDR3 runs to 16 residues. CDR3 DNA sequence: TGCAGTGCTAGAGATGTGGAGGGATCATCCTACAATGAGCAGTTCTTC. The encoded protein is CSARDVEGSSYNEQFF.

This clonotype came up many times. The chain employs TRBV6-1 and TRBJ1-1; no firm D call. Germline values: CDR1 MNHNS, CDR2 SASEGT. Trimming took 7 bases from V and 5 from J, leaving 14 bases between them. The CDR3 spans 13 residues. CDR3 coding DNA: TGTGCCAGCACAGAATCAGCTGCAACTGAAGCTTTCTTT. This translates into CASTESAATEAFF.

This clonotype was seen at least ten times. The chain uses TRBV5-1 and TRBJ1-2, with TRBD1 as a possible D gene (5 bases). V lost 0 bases and J lost 7, with 13 bases in between. CDR1 SGHRS and CDR2 YFSETQ come from the germline V gene. The CDR3 loop spans 14 amino acids. The DNA for the CDR3 is TGCGCCAGCAGCTTGGGGGACGAGCGAAGTGGCTACACCTTC. It translates to CASSLGDERSGYTF.

This clonotype occurred many times. The germline gene is not matched at one end of the junction; a read error may be the cause. The V and J genes are TRBV4-1 and TRBJ1-5; D not resolved. Germline V gene lookup returns CDR1 MGHRA and CDR2 YSYEKL. The CDR3 extends over 13 amino acids. The DNA of the CDR3 is TGTGCCAGCAGCCAAGATAGCAATCAGCCCCAGCATTTT. This codes for CASSQDSNQPQHF.

This clonotype was recorded at least ten times. The chain carries TRBV27 and TRBJ2-7; TRBD1 aligns across 7 bases. Unmatched junction bases numbered 2, after V lost 3 bases and J lost 3 bases. The CDR3 extends over 13 amino acids. CDR1 is MNHEY and CDR2 is SMNVEV in the germline V gene (reference sequence). The CDR3 coding sequence is TGTGCCAGCAGTTTCTCAGGGGGCTACGAGCAGTACTTC. This codes for CASSFSGGYEQYF.

The V call is TRBV11-2, the J call TRBJ2-5; 10 bases line up with TRBD1. Losses at the gene ends were 5 bases for V and 6 bases for J; bases not matched to a gene: 9. This CDR3 comprises 15 residues. CDR1 is SGHAT, CDR2 FQNNGV, per germline. The CDR3 region is CASSLGTGVRKTQYF. The DNA of the CDR3 is TGTGCCAGCAGCCTCGGGACAGGGGTTCGAAAGACCCAGTACTTC.